This T cell receptor beta chain was sequenced in a study of shared clonotypes between healthy human individuals. The trim removed 4 bases at V and 9 bases at J, leaving 7 bases unmatched. This CDR3 is 15 amino acids long. Germline CDR1 reads SEHNR; CDR2 reads FQNEAQ (reference sequence). In the case of this clone: Its antigen is still unknown.

Deep-level assay runs were performed. The table came from immunoSEQ multiplex PCR; TCRdb's copy has only in-frame clones and leaves some out. This repertoire shows roughly 700,000 clones, 74% found once; its top ten account for about 1.7%. Caucasian adults residing in Nashville, Tennessee made up all the donors. Regarding the study as a whole: When compared with the clonotypes that were shared by all four sorted-subset donors, the non-shared clonotypes turned out to have lower generation probabilities. As a rule, naive subsets had a larger estimated richness than memory subsets.

Sample: memory CD4+ T cells sorted from blood. Subset meaning: CD45RA-negative fraction. The V gene is TRBV7-9, the J gene TRBJ2-1, with TRBD1 identical over 12 bases. The sequence was collected from a woman aged 25 to 39 in good health. The CDR3 protein is CASSYLGQGAVEQFF. DNA for the CDR3: TGTGCCAGCAGCTACCTGGGACAGGGGGCTGTTGAGCAGTTCTTC.